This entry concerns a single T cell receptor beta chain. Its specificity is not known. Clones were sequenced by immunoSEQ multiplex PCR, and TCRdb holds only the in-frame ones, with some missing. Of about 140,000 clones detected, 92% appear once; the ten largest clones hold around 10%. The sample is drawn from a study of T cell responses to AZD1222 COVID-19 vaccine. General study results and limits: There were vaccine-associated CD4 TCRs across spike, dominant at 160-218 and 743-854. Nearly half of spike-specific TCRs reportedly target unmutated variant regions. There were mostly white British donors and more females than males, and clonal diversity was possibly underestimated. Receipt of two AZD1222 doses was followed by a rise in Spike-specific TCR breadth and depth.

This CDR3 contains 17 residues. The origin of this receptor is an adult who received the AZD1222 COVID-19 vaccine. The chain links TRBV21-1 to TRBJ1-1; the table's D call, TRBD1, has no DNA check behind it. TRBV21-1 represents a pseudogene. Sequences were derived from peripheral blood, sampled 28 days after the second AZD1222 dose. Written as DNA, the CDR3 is TGTGCCAGCAGCGGCCCCAGAAGTGGGGGCCCCAACACTGAAGCTTTCTTT. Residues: CASSGPRSGGPNTEAFF.